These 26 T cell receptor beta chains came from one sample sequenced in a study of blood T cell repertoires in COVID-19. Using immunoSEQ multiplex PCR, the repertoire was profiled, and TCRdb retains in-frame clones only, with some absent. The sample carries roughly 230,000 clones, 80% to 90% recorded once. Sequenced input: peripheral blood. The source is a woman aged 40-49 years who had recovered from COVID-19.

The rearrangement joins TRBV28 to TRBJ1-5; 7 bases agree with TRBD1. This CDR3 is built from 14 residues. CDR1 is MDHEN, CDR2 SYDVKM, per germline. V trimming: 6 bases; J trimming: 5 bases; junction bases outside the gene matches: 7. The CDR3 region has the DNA TGTGCCAGCAGATCGGGCCAGGGGGATCAGCCCCAGCATTTT. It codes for CASRSGQGDQPQHF.

The CDR3 DNA sequence: TGTGCCAGCAGTGGTATGAGGAGCACAGATACGCAGTATTTT. Its translation is CASSGMRSTDTQYF. The chain couples TRBV2 to TRBJ2-3; D uncertain. Germline V CDR1 and CDR2: SNHLY, FYNNEI. This CDR3 has 14 residues. Trimming took off 4 bases at V and 0 bases at J, with 8 bases between the two ends.

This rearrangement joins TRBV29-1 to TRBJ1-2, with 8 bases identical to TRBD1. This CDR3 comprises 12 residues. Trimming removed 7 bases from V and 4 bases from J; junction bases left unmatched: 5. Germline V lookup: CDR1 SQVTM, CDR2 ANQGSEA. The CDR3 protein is CSDGQGGYGYTF. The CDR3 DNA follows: TGCAGCGACGGACAGGGCGGCTATGGCTACACCTTC.

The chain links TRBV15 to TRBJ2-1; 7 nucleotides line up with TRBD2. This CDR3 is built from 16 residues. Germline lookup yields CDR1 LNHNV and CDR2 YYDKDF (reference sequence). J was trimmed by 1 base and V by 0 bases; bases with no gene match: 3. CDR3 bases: TGTGCCACCAGCAGAGAGGCTAGCGGATCCTACAATGAGCAGTTCTTC. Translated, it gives CATSREASGSYNEQFF.

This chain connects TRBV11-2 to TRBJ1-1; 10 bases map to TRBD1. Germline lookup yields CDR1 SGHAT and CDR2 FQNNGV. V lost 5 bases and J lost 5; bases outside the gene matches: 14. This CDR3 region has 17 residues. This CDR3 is CASSPVTGGAYWTEAFF. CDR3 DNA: TGTGCCAGCAGCCCAGTGACAGGGGGCGCGTATTGGACTGAAGCTTTCTTT.

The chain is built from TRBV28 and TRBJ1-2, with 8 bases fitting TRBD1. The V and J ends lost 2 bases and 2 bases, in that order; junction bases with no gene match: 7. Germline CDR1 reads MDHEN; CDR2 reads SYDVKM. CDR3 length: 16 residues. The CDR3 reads CASSLGSGGANYGYTF. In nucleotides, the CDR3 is TGTGCCAGCAGTTTAGGATCAGGGGGCGCAAACTATGGCTACACCTTC.

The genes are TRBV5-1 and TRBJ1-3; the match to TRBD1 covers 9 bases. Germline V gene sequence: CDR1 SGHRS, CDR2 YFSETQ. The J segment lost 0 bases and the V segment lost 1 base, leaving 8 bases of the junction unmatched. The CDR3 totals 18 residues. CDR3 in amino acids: CASSLFGTGLNSGNTIYF. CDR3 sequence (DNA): TGCGCCAGCAGCTTGTTTGGGACAGGGCTAAACTCTGGAAACACCATATATTTT.

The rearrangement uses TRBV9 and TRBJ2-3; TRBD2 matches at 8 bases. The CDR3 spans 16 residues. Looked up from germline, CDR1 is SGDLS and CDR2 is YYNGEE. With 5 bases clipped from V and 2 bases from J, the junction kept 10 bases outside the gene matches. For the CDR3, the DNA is TGTGCCAGCAGTCATAGCGGGGCCGTCTACACAGATACGCAGTATTTT. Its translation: CASSHSGAVYTDTQYF. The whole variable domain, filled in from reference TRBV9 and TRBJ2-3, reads DSGVTQTPKHLITATGQRVTLRCSPRSGDLSVYWYQQSLDQGLQFLIQYYNGEERAKGNILERFSAQQFPDLHSELNLSSLELGDSALYFCASSHSGAVYTDTQYFGPGTRLTVL.

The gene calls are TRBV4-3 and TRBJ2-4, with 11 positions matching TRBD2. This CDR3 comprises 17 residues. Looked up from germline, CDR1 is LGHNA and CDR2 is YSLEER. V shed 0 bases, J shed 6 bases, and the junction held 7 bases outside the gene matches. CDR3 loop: CASSQDPASGRSNIQYF. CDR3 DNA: TGCGCCAGCAGCCAAGATCCAGCTAGCGGGAGGTCAAACATTCAGTACTTC.

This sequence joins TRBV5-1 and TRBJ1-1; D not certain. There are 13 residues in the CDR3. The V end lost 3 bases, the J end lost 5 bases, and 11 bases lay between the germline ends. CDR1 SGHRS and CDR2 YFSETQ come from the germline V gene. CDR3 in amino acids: CASSYEVVTEAFF. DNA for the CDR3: TGCGCCAGCAGCTATGAGGTGGTAACTGAAGCTTTCTTT.

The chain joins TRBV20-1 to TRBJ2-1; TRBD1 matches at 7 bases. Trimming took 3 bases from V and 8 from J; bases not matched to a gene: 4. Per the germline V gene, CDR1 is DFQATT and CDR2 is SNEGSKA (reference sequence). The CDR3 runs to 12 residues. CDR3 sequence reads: CSASLDRYEQFF. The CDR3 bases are TGCAGTGCTAGTTTGGACAGGTATGAGCAGTTCTTC.

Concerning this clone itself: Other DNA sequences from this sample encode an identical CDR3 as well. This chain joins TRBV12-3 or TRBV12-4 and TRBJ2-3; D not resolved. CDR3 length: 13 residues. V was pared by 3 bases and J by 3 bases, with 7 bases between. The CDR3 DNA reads TGTGCCAGCAGTTTGAGTTTTACAGATACGCAGTATTTT. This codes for CASSLSFTDTQYF.

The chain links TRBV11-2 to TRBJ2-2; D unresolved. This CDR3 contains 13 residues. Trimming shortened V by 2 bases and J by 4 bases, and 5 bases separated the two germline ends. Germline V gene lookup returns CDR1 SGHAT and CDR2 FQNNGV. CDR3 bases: TGTGCCAGCAGCTTATCGGGCACCGGGGAGCTGTTTTTT. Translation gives CASSLSGTGELFF.

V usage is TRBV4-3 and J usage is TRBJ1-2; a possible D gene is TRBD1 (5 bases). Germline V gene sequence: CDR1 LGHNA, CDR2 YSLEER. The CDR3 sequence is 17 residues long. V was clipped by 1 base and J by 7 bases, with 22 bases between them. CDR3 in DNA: TGCGCCAGCAGCCAAGGAACCAGGGAGGTCGGGTTTGGTGGCTACACCTTC. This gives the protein CASSQGTREVGFGGYTF.

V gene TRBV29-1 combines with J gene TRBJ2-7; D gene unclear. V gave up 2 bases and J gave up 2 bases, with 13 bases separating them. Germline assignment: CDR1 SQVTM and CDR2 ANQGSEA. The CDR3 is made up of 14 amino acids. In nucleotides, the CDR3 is TGCAGCGTTGAACCCCTTACAGAAACCTACGAGCAGTACTTC. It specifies CSVEPLTETYEQYF.

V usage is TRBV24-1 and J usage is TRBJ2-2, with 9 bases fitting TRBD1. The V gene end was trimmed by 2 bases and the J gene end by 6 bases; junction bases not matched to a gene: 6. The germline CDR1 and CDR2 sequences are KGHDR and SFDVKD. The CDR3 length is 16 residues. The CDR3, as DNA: TGTGCCACCAGTGATTCTTCCGGGACAGGGTCCGGGGAGCTGTTTTTT. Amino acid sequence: CATSDSSGTGSGELFF.

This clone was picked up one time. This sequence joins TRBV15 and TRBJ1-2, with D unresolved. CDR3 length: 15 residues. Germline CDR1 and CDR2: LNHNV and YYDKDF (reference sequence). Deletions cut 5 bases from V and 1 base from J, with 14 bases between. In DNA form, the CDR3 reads TGTGCCACCAGCCCCAGCCGAGGAGATAACTATGGCTACACCTTC. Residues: CATSPSRGDNYGYTF.

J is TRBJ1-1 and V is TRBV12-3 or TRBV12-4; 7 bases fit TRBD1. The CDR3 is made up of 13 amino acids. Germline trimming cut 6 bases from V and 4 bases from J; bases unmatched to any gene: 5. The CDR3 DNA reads TGTGCCAGCAGCGAACAGGGGACCACTGAAGCTTTCTTT. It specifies CASSEQGTTEAFF.

This chain's CDR3 is CAIGAGGSSYEQYV. For the CDR3, the DNA is TGTGCCATCGGAGCGGGAGGGAGCTCCTACGAGCAGTACGTC. This chain uses TRBV10-3 with TRBJ2-7; 10 nucleotides agree with TRBD2. V dropped 8 bases and J dropped 0; count of bases not matched to a gene: 4. The CDR3 has 14 residues. CDR1 is ENHRY, CDR2 SYGVKD, per germline.

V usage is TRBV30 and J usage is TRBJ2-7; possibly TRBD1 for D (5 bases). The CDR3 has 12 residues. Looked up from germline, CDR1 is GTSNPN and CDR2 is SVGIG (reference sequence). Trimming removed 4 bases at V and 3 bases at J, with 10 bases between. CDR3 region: CAWTQGNYEQYF. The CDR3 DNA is TGTGCCTGGACCCAGGGAAACTACGAGCAGTACTTC.

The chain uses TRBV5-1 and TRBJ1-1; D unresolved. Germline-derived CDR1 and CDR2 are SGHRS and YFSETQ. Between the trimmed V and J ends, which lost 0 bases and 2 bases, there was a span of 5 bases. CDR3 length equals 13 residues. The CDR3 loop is CASSLADNTEAFF. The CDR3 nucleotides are TGCGCCAGCAGCTTGGCAGATAACACTGAAGCTTTCTTT.

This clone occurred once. In DNA form, the CDR3 reads TGTGCCTGGAGTGTACAGTGGGGCAAAGAGCAGTTCTTC. It encodes CAWSVQWGKEQFF. The chain couples TRBV30 to TRBJ2-1; TRBD1 might be the D (5 bases). Germline V gene sequence: CDR1 GTSNPN, CDR2 SVGIG (reference sequence). Trimming cost V 0 bases and J 10 bases, with 13 bases left between them. The length of the CDR3 is 13 residues.

In DNA, the CDR3 is TGTGCCAGCAGCGCCGGGAACTCTGGGGCCAACGTCCTGACTTTC. This sequence encodes CASSAGNSGANVLTF. This sequence joins TRBV5-4 and TRBJ2-6; a possible D gene is TRBD2 (5 bases). The CDR3 totals 15 residues. V was clipped by 4 bases and J by 0 bases, with 8 bases between them. The germline CDR1 and CDR2 sequences are SGHNT and YYREEE (reference sequence).

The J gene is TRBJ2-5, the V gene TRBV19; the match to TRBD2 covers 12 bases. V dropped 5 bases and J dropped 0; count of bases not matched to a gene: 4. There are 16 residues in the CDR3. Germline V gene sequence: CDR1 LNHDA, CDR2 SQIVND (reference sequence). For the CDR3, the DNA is TGTGCCAGTAGTTTGGGGACTAGCGGGTACCAAGAGACCCAGTACTTC. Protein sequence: CASSLGTSGYQETQYF.

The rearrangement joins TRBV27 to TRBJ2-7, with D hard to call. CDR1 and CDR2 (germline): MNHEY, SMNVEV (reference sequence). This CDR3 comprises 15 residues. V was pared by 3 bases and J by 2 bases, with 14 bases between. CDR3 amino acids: CASSFFLGHTYEQYV. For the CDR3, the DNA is TGTGCCAGCAGTTTTTTTTTGGGCCACACCTACGAGCAGTACGTC.

CDR3 nucleotides: TGTGCCAGCAGTTCGACAGCCTACGAGCAGTACTTC. Its protein product is CASSSTAYEQYF. The chain uses TRBV12-3 or TRBV12-4 and TRBJ2-7, with TRBD1 as a possible D gene (5 bases). The CDR3 length is 12 residues. V lost 4 bases to trimming and J lost 2 bases, with 6 bases between them.